One and the same sample provided the 29 T cell receptor beta chains below, sequenced in a study of T cell responses to AZD1222 COVID-19 vaccine. Sequencing used immunoSEQ multiplex PCR; TCRdb keeps in-frame clones, though not all of them. The data contain about 150,000 clones, 90% of them seen just once; the ten biggest clones take up 1.5% to 2%. Sequenced material: peripheral blood, taken on day 0 of AZD1222 vaccination. The receptor source for this set is an adult in good health.

The chain recombines TRBV18 with TRBJ2-3; TRBD2 aligns across 11 bases. CDR1 is KGHSH and CDR2 is LQKENI in the germline V gene. V was pared by 4 bases and J by 4 bases, with 13 bases of the junction left unmatched. The CDR3 has 18 amino acids. The CDR3: CASSLGYPSGRTPDTQYF. The CDR3 DNA sequence: TGTGCCAGCTCACTCGGCTACCCTAGCGGGAGGACGCCAGATACGCAGTATTTT.

The chain uses TRBV20-1 and TRBJ2-3, with TRBD2 identical over 10 bases. From germline, CDR1 is DFQATT and CDR2 SNEGSKA (reference sequence). The CDR3 length is 16 residues. The J segment lost 6 bases and the V segment lost 3 bases, leaving 12 bases of the junction unmatched. DNA for the CDR3: TGCAGTGCTAGTGTGGGCCTAGCGGGAGCCGGGGATACGCAGTATTTT. Translated: CSASVGLAGAGDTQYF.

The V and J genes are TRBV7-9 and TRBJ1-6; D is undetermined. This CDR3 has 13 residues. From germline, CDR1 is SEHNR and CDR2 FQNEAQ (reference sequence). The V gene lost 1 base and the J gene lost 9 bases, with 7 bases spanning the gap. The CDR3 sequence: CASSLEVISPLHF. The DNA for the CDR3 is TGTGCCAGCAGCTTAGAAGTGATTTCACCCCTCCACTTT.

This chain uses TRBV4-1 with TRBJ2-7; TRBD1 matches at 7 bases. Per the germline V gene, CDR1 is MGHRA and CDR2 is YSYEKL. V trimming: 1 base; J trimming: 3 bases; junction bases outside the gene matches: 6. The CDR3 covers 15 residues. CDR3 residues: CASSQAGGIGYEQYF. The CDR3 DNA reads as TGCGCCAGCAGCCAAGCAGGGGGAATTGGCTACGAGCAGTACTTC.

The chain has TRBV6-2 or TRBV6-3 and TRBJ2-6, with 7 bases lining up with TRBD2. CDR1 MNHEY and CDR2 SVGEGT come from the germline V gene. CDR3 length: 17 amino acids. Trimming removed 5 bases from V and 0 bases from J; junction bases left unmatched: 7. CDR3 nucleotide sequence: TGTGCCAGCAGTACGGGGGGATCCACCTCTGGGGCCAACGTCCTGACTTTC. Translating gives CASSTGGSTSGANVLTF.

The chain carries TRBV5-4 and TRBJ1-1, with 9 positions matching TRBD1. The CDR3 runs to 16 residues. J gave up 5 bases and V 4 bases, and 12 bases lay outside the gene matches. CDR1 is SGHNT and CDR2 is YYREEE in the germline V gene (reference sequence). The CDR3 loop is CASSPTGGPVSTEAFF. The CDR3 DNA is TGTGCCAGCAGCCCTACAGGGGGCCCGGTCTCGACTGAAGCTTTCTTT. Full variable domain (outside the CDR3, taken from reference TRBV5-4 and TRBJ1-1): ETGVTQSPTHLIKTRGQQVTLRCSSQSGHNTVSWYQQALGQGPQFIFQYYREEENGRGNFPPRFSGLQFPNYSSELNVNALELDDSALYLCASSPTGGPVSTEAFFGQGTRLTVV.

The chain has TRBV27 and TRBJ2-7; 11 positions match TRBD2. The CDR3 consists of 16 residues. Trimming removed 4 bases from V and 7 bases from J; junction bases left unmatched: 12. The germline V gene has CDR1 MNHEY and CDR2 SMNVEV (reference sequence). This CDR3 reads CASSSRIAGGPREQYF. In nucleotides, the CDR3 is TGTGCCAGCAGTTCCCGTATAGCGGGAGGGCCTAGGGAGCAGTACTTC.

V is TRBV2 and J is TRBJ2-1; perhaps D is TRBD1 or TRBD2 (5 bases each). This CDR3 is 16 amino acids long. Germline assignment: CDR1 SNHLY and CDR2 FYNNEI. V was shortened by 3 bases and J by 5 bases, with 17 bases between the two germline ends. Here the CDR3 DNA reads TGTGCCAGCAGTGAGCGGCAGCCCCTGGGGGACAATGAGCAGTTCTTC. It is translated as CASSERQPLGDNEQFF.

The J gene is TRBJ1-5, the V gene TRBV12-3 or TRBV12-4, with D perhaps matching TRBD1 (5 bases). The CDR3 is 12 residues long. V dropped 6 bases and J dropped 5 bases, with 8 bases sitting between them. The CDR3 region is CASRQGDQPQHF. The CDR3 nucleotides are TGTGCCAGCAGGCAGGGTGATCAGCCCCAGCATTTT.

The chain links TRBV24-1 to TRBJ2-7; D unclear. This CDR3 is 14 amino acids long. Germline CDR1 KGHDR, CDR2 SFDVKD. V was clipped by 6 bases and J by 7 bases, with 18 bases between them. The CDR3 spells CATSPDGRIGEQYF. CDR3 in DNA: TGTGCCACCAGTCCGGACGGAAGGATCGGAGAGCAGTACTTC.

V and J are TRBV10-3 and TRBJ2-7; possible D gene TRBD2, 6 bases. V dropped 8 bases and J dropped 1 base, with 12 bases sitting between them. From germline, CDR1 is ENHRY and CDR2 SYGVKD. The CDR3 is 13 amino acids. The CDR3 nucleotides read TGTGCCATCTCGGGGGAGCTTTCCTACGAGCAGTACTTC. It encodes CAISGELSYEQYF.

The chain combines TRBV19 with TRBJ1-2, with unresolved D. This CDR3 comprises 13 residues. V was shortened by 3 bases and J by 4 bases, with 9 bases between the two germline ends. The germline V gene has CDR1 LNHDA and CDR2 SQIVND (reference sequence). DNA for the CDR3: TGTGCCAGTAGTATCCCCCAGAGCTATGGCTACACCTTC. Translating it yields CASSIPQSYGYTF.

The chain couples TRBV28 to TRBJ2-7; D is possibly TRBD1 (5 bases). Germline V gene lookup returns CDR1 MDHEN and CDR2 SYDVKM. This CDR3 contains 17 residues. V lost 5 bases and J 0 bases, leaving 20 bases between the germline ends. Here the CDR3 reads CASSILTNRLSSYEQYF. Here the CDR3 DNA reads TGTGCCAGCAGTATCCTAACCAACAGGTTGAGCTCCTACGAGCAGTACTTC.

This chain uses TRBV12-3 or TRBV12-4 with TRBJ2-7, with a weak D call TRBD2 (5 bases). The CDR3 covers 13 residues. Trimming pared 1 base from V and 6 bases from J, leaving 10 bases between. Written as DNA, the CDR3 is TGTGCCAGCAGTTTAGGGAAAGGAGGCGAGCAGTACTTC. It translates to CASSLGKGGEQYF.

This rearrangement joins TRBV5-4 to TRBJ2-7; D gene uncertain. The CDR3 has 13 residues. Trimming cost V 2 bases and J 2 bases, with 8 bases left between them. Germline-derived CDR1 and CDR2 are SGHNT and YYREEE (reference sequence). CDR3: CASSFGRTYEQYF. The CDR3 DNA reads as TGTGCCAGCAGCTTTGGACGAACCTACGAGCAGTACTTC.

The genes are TRBV27 and TRBJ2-1; D is possibly TRBD2 (5 bases). The V gene's germline CDR1 is MNHEY and CDR2 SMNVEV (reference sequence). The ends were cut back, 3 bases at V and 6 bases at J, with 12 bases in the middle. The CDR3 length is 14 residues. CDR3 amino acids: CASSFTRLTNEQFF. The DNA for the CDR3 is TGTGCCAGCAGTTTCACTAGATTAACCAATGAGCAGTTCTTC.

The chain has TRBV28 and TRBJ1-4; possibly TRBD1 for D (6 bases). The germline CDR1 and CDR2 sequences are MDHEN and SYDVKM. The CDR3 contains 14 residues. V gave up 5 bases and J gave up 7 bases, with 14 bases separating them. The CDR3 sequence is CASSQTGGAEKLFF. The CDR3 DNA is TGTGCCAGCAGTCAAACCGGGGGGGCTGAAAAACTGTTTTTT.

The rearrangement links TRBV20-1 to TRBJ1-1; D unclear. V was shortened by 3 bases and J by 6 bases, with 8 bases between the two germline ends. The germline V gene encodes CDR1 DFQATT and CDR2 SNEGSKA (reference sequence). This CDR3 is built from 11 residues. The chain's CDR3 is CSASPPSEAFF. The CDR3 coding sequence is TGCAGTGCTAGTCCACCCTCTGAAGCTTTCTTT.

The count of this clone is one. This rearrangement joins TRBV19 to TRBJ1-1, with 9 nucleotides matching TRBD1. The CDR3 totals 14 residues. V shed 6 bases, J shed 3 bases, and the junction held 5 bases outside the gene matches. Germline CDR1 reads LNHDA; CDR2 reads SQIVND (reference sequence). Here the CDR3 reads CASRGRTGDTEAFF. The CDR3 DNA reads as TGTGCCAGTAGAGGGAGGACAGGGGACACTGAAGCTTTCTTT.

The chain is built from TRBV6-5 and TRBJ2-1; TRBD2 matches at 8 bases. V lost 2 bases and J lost 4; bases outside the gene matches: 4. CDR3 length equals 15 residues. Germline V lookup: CDR1 MNHEY, CDR2 SVGAGI. The CDR3 loop is CASSYMIAGYNEQFF. CDR3 DNA: TGTGCCAGCAGTTACATGATAGCGGGGTACAATGAGCAGTTCTTC.

The chain employs TRBV28 and TRBJ1-3; 7 bases line up with TRBD1. Germline CDR1 is MDHEN and CDR2 is SYDVKM. The CDR3 has 21 residues. The J segment lost 0 bases and the V segment lost 4 bases, leaving 21 bases of the junction unmatched. In DNA, the CDR3 is TGTGCCAGCAGTTCGGGGTATTGGGACAGAACATTCCGCTACTCTGGAAACACCATATATTTT. Translation gives CASSSGYWDRTFRYSGNTIYF. Combining the CDR3 with reference TRBV28 and TRBJ1-3 gives the whole variable domain DVKVTQSSRYLVKRTGEKVFLECVQDMDHENMFWYRQDPGLGLRLIYFSYDVKMKEKGDIPEGYSVSREKKERFSLILESASTNQTSMYLCASSSGYWDRTFRYSGNTIYFGEGSWLTVV.

The rearrangement joins TRBV7-2 to TRBJ2-1, with unresolved D. The CDR3 is made up of 18 amino acids. Germline CDR1 SGHTA, CDR2 FQGNSA. V lost 4 bases, J lost 0 bases, and 19 bases lay in between. CDR3 nucleotides: TGTGCCAGCAGCTCTATCATGTCCTTATCGAGCTCCTACAATGAGCAGTTCTTC. It codes for CASSSIMSLSSSYNEQFF.

The chain combines TRBV19 with TRBJ1-1, with D unclear. Trimming took off 4 bases at V and 3 bases at J, with 12 bases between the two ends. The CDR3 has 14 residues. The germline gives CDR1 LNHDA, CDR2 SQIVND (reference sequence). CDR3 region: CASSTRFGDTEAFF. In nucleotides, the CDR3 is TGTGCCAGTAGTACCAGGTTCGGAGACACTGAAGCTTTCTTT. Full variable domain (rest looked up from reference TRBV19 and TRBJ1-1): DGGITQSPKYLFRKEGQNVTLSCEQNLNHDAMYWYRQDPGQGLRLIYYSQIVNDFQKGDIAEGYSVSREKKESFPLTVTSAQKNPTAFYLCASSTRFGDTEAFFGQGTRLTVV.

This chain connects TRBV27 to TRBJ2-7, with 9 bases that match TRBD2. Losses at the gene ends were 5 bases for V and 3 bases for J; bases not matched to a gene: 8. Germline V gene lookup returns CDR1 MNHEY and CDR2 SMNVEV (reference sequence). This CDR3 region has 15 residues. The DNA of the CDR3 is TGTGCCAGCAGTAGAAGACTAGCGGTCTACTACGAGCAGTACTTC. Residues: CASSRRLAVYYEQYF.

This clone was picked up one time. The rearrangement uses TRBV11-2 and TRBJ2-7, with TRBD2 matching 12 bases. This CDR3 has 15 amino acids. Trimming took 5 bases from V and 4 from J; bases not matched to a gene: 6. Germline assignment: CDR1 SGHAT and CDR2 FQNNGV. CDR3: CASSRGLAGMYEQYF. CDR3 DNA: TGTGCCAGCAGCCGTGGACTAGCGGGAATGTACGAGCAGTACTTC.

This clone showed up just once. The chain uses TRBV11-2 and TRBJ1-1, with 7 bases matching TRBD1. Germline V gives CDR1 SGHAT, CDR2 FQNNGV. The ends lost 0 bases at V and 3 bases at J; junction bases unmatched: 10. This CDR3 has 17 amino acids. The chain's CDR3 is CASSLDIWADRDTEAFF. The CDR3 nucleotides are TGTGCCAGCAGCTTAGATATATGGGCCGACAGGGACACTGAAGCTTTCTTT.

V and J are TRBV19 and TRBJ2-1; 7 nucleotides match TRBD2. Germline CDR1 and CDR2: LNHDA and SQIVND (reference sequence). The J segment lost 2 bases and the V segment lost 3 bases, leaving 7 bases of the junction unmatched. The CDR3 is 16 residues long. The CDR3 sequence is CASSMFGREAYNEQFF. The CDR3 bases are TGTGCCAGTAGTATGTTCGGTCGGGAGGCCTACAATGAGCAGTTCTTC.

The chain joins TRBV28 to TRBJ1-5, with D perhaps matching TRBD1 (5 bases). The V end lost 3 bases, the J end lost 9 bases, and 24 bases lay between the germline ends. CDR3 size: 17 residues. Germline values: CDR1 MDHEN, CDR2 SYDVKM. The CDR3 coding sequence is TGTGCCAGCAGTTTCCCTCTGGGGGAATTGGCCTCCCGGCCCCAGCATTTT. As protein: CASSFPLGELASRPQHF.

The V and J genes are TRBV6-2 or TRBV6-3 and TRBJ2-7; D may match TRBD1 or TRBD2 (5 bases each). Between the trimmed V and J ends, which lost 2 bases and 3 bases, there was a span of 26 bases. This CDR3 comprises 19 residues. CDR1 is MNHEY, CDR2 SVGEGT, per germline. CDR3 nucleotide sequence: TGTGCCAGCAGTTACCGGGGCGTTGCAACCTCCGAAGACCGCTACGAGCAGTACTTC. Translation: CASSYRGVATSEDRYEQYF.